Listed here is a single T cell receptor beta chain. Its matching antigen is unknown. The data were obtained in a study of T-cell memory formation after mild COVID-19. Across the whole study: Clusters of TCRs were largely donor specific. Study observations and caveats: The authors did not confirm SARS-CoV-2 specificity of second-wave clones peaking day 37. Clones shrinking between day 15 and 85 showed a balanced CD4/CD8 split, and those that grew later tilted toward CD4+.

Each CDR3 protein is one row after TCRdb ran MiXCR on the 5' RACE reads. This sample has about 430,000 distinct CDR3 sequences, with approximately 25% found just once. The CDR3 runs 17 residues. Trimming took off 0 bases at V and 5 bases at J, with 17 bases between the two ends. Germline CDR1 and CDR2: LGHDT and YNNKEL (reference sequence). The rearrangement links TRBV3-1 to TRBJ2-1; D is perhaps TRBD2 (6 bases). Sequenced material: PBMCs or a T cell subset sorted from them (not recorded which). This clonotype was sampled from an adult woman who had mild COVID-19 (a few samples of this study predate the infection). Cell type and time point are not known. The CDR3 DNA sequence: TGTGCCAGCAGCCAAGATGTTAGGGCGGGGCCTCACAATGAGCAGTTCTTC. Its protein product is CASSQDVRAGPHNEQFF.